This entry describes one T cell receptor (beta chain). Its specificity is unknown. TCR alpha and TCR beta cDNA libraries carrying sample barcodes and UMIs came from 5'RACE with constant-segment primers. TCRdb recomputed calls from the 5' RACE reads with MiXCR, one row per CDR3 protein. The sample lists about 120,000 distinct CDR3 sequences; roughly 15% were seen once. The source of the sample is a study of T-cell memory formation after mild COVID-19. Germline V gene lookup returns CDR1 MNHEY and CDR2 SMNVEV (reference sequence). Trimming removed 5 bases from V and 5 bases from J, with 13 bases in between. CDR3 length: 15 amino acids. Whole-study results and caveats: Several responding clones turned up in pre-infection memory, indicating that cross-reactive memory may have taken part.

The material sequenced was PBMCs or a T cell subset sorted from them (not recorded which). The V call is TRBV27, the J call TRBJ1-6; maybe TRBD1 (5 bases). This TCR derives from an adult woman who had mild COVID-19 (a few samples of this study predate the infection). Cell type and time point are not known. The CDR3 region has the DNA TGTGCCAGCAGTCCAGGCGACAGTAATAATTCACCCCTCCACTTT. It specifies CASSPGDSNNSPLHF.